The 16 T cell receptor beta chains given below trace back to one sample, sequenced in a study of follicular helper T cells after annual influenza vaccination. Time point denoted: 2014-2015 season, 7 days after vaccination. Measured with immunoSEQ multiplex PCR; TCRdb has only the in-frame clones, and not every one. The sample lists 10,000 or so clones, over 80% occurring once. Specimen: CXCR5- memory CD4+ T cells sorted from blood, collected 7 days after influenza vaccination. The source is an adult who received the influenza vaccine.

V gene TRBV28 combines with J gene TRBJ1-2; 9 positions match TRBD1. The CDR3 has 14 amino acids. Germline V CDR1 and CDR2: MDHEN, SYDVKM. With 5 bases clipped from V and 4 bases from J, the junction kept 5 bases outside the gene matches. The CDR3 region has the DNA TGTGCCAGCAGTCCCCCGGACAGGGGCTATGGCTACACCTTC. Protein product: CASSPPDRGYGYTF.

The rearrangement joins TRBV23-1 to TRBJ2-7; D is perhaps TRBD1 (5 bases). TRBV23-1 is treated as an ORF (open reading frame) with a function not yet certain. This CDR3 region has 16 residues. The V end was cut by 0 bases, the J end by 1 base, with 13 bases between. The chain's CDR3 is CASSQSETESSYEQYF. The CDR3 coding sequence is TGCGCCAGCAGTCAATCGGAGACAGAGAGTTCCTACGAGCAGTACTTC.

V is TRBV29-1 and J is TRBJ2-7; 8 bases line up with TRBD1. Germline-derived CDR1 and CDR2 are SQVTM and ANQGSEA. After removal of 3 bases from V and 2 bases from J, the junction contained 0 bases not matched to a gene. This CDR3 contains 12 residues. CDR3 sequence (DNA): TGCAGCGTTGAGGGACAGGCCTACGAGCAGTACTTC. As protein: CSVEGQAYEQYF.

This sequence joins TRBV6-6 and TRBJ2-7, with D perhaps matching TRBD2 (7 bases). Germline V lookup: CDR1 MNHNY, CDR2 SVGAGI (reference sequence). The germline V and J ends were trimmed by 2 bases and 3 bases, with 14 bases remaining between them. This CDR3 contains 15 residues. CDR3: CASSYGGGDSYEQYF. The CDR3 nucleotides are TGTGCCAGCAGTTACGGCGGGGGCGATAGCTACGAGCAGTACTTC.

CDR3 in amino acids: CASSEAGVSTDTQYF. CDR3 nucleotide sequence: TGCGCCAGCAGTGAGGCGGGAGTGAGCACAGATACGCAGTATTTT. V gene TRBV10-2 combines with J gene TRBJ2-3; 7 bases match TRBD2. Germline values: CDR1 WSHSY, CDR2 SAAADI. The CDR3 has 15 amino acids. J lost 0 bases, V lost 2 bases, and 2 bases had no gene match.

V gene TRBV6-6 combines with J gene TRBJ1-1; the D is unclear. V gave up 8 bases and J gave up 5 bases, with 9 bases separating them. The CDR3 covers 11 residues. Germline loops: CDR1 MNHNY, CDR2 SVGAGI (reference sequence). The CDR3 DNA reads as TGTGCCAGCCTATTGGGAACTGAAGCTTTCTTT. As protein: CASLLGTEAFF.

The rearrangement links TRBV5-1 to TRBJ2-5, with D perhaps matching TRBD1 (6 bases). Trimming cost V 2 bases and J 5 bases, with 7 bases left between them. This CDR3 is 12 amino acids long. Germline V gives CDR1 SGHRS, CDR2 YFSETQ. CDR3 region: CASSFQGETQYF. The CDR3 nucleotides are TGCGCCAGCAGCTTCCAGGGGGAGACCCAGTACTTC.

This rearrangement joins TRBV18 to TRBJ2-3; D possibly corresponds to TRBD1 (5 bases). The CDR3 totals 13 residues. Germline CDR1 is KGHSH and CDR2 is LQKENI. Trimming removed 6 bases from V and 3 bases from J, with 10 bases in between. In DNA, the CDR3 is TGTGCCAGCTCTCCCAGGGTTACAGATACGCAGTATTTT. This gives the protein CASSPRVTDTQYF.

The V gene is TRBV6-1, the J gene TRBJ2-3; 11 bases line up with TRBD2. Per the germline V gene, CDR1 is MNHNS and CDR2 is SASEGT. J gave up 1 base and V 2 bases, and 2 bases lay outside the gene matches. The CDR3 runs 16 residues. The CDR3 is CASSEILAGGTDTQYF. The CDR3 DNA reads TGTGCCAGCAGTGAAATACTAGCGGGGGGCACAGATACGCAGTATTTT.

The genes are TRBV7-8 and TRBJ1-4; D unresolved. CDR1 and CDR2 from the germline V gene are SGHVS and FQNEAQ. The CDR3 runs 17 residues. V was clipped by 5 bases and J by 0 bases, with 16 bases between them. The DNA for the CDR3 is TGTGCCAGCAGCCCAGTTCAAGCGCGGTCAACTAATGAAAAACTGTTTTTT. Its protein is CASSPVQARSTNEKLFF.

The table lists this clone with a few counts. This rearrangement joins TRBV7-2 to TRBJ1-6; D unresolved. CDR3 length equals 12 residues. Germline CDR1 SGHTA, CDR2 FQGNSA. The V gene lost 6 bases and the J gene lost 7 bases, with 7 bases spanning the gap. CDR3 coding DNA: TGTGCCAGCAGTACGGGGAATTCACCCCTCCACTTT. Amino acid sequence: CASSTGNSPLHF.

The chain combines TRBV7-9 with TRBJ2-7; 10 nucleotides align to TRBD1. Trimming cost V 5 bases and J 4 bases; bases outside gene matches: 8. This CDR3 comprises 15 residues. Germline V gene sequence: CDR1 SEHNR, CDR2 FQNEAQ (reference sequence). CDR3 bases: TGTGCCAGCAGCGGTTCCGGGACAGGGGTATACGAGCAGTACTTC. Protein sequence: CASSGSGTGVYEQYF.

This chain uses TRBV29-1 with TRBJ2-1; D perhaps matches TRBD2 (5 bases). Germline loops: CDR1 SQVTM, CDR2 ANQGSEA. There are 13 residues in the CDR3. Trimming removed 4 bases at V and 6 bases at J, with 13 bases between. The CDR3 reads CSVVQASFNEQFF. In DNA form, the CDR3 reads TGCAGCGTTGTTCAGGCTAGCTTCAATGAGCAGTTCTTC.

This clone was seen only a few times. The CDR3 coding sequence is TGTGCCAGCAGCGTAGGATCAGAGCAGTACTTC. Translation gives CASSVGSEQYF. The V gene is TRBV9, the J gene TRBJ2-7; no clear D gene. This CDR3 spans 11 amino acids. CDR1 is SGDLS, CDR2 YYNGEE, per germline. V shed 0 bases and J shed 7 bases, with 5 bases lying between them. Full variable domain (missing parts from reference TRBV9 and TRBJ2-7): DSGVTQTPKHLITATGQRVTLRCSPRSGDLSVYWYQQSLDQGLQFLIQYYNGEERAKGNILERFSAQQFPDLHSELNLSSLELGDSALYFCASSVGSEQYFGPGTRLTVT.

The V call is TRBV27, the J call TRBJ2-5; 7 bases line up with TRBD2. V lost 3 bases, J lost 7 bases, and 11 bases stayed unmatched. The CDR3 extends over 15 amino acids. Germline CDR1 is MNHEY and CDR2 is SMNVEV (reference sequence). CDR3 bases: TGTGCCAGCAGTTTCTCAGCGGGGCCTCCTGGGACCCAGTACTTC. Its translation is CASSFSAGPPGTQYF.

This sequence joins TRBV28 and TRBJ1-2; 7 bases align to TRBD1. The CDR3 has 15 residues. The germline CDR1 and CDR2 sequences are MDHEN and SYDVKM. Germline trimming cut 5 bases from V and 6 bases from J; bases unmatched to any gene: 12. For the CDR3, the DNA is TGTGCCAGCAGTACTCATCCGGGACAGAGGAATGGCTACACCTTC. It specifies CASSTHPGQRNGYTF.